This record covers a single TCR beta chain. Its antigen remains unidentified. These data come from a study of blood T cells in healthy people across ages. The wider study: Per two T cells, template switching captured roughly one barcoded beta molecule.

V lost 3 bases to trimming and J lost 6 bases, with 15 bases between them. CDR3 length: 15 amino acids. Next came a second PCR, run for about 7 to 12 cycles, which used a sample-barcoded 5' primer along with a J-beta primer mix. TCRdb ran MiXCR on the 5' RACE reads and lists one entry per CDR3 protein. The sample holds some 760,000 distinct CDR3 sequences, around a quarter seen once. Points from the study as a whole: Higher diversity and more naive CD4+ cells were features of long-lived donors, compared to aged donors. Naive T cell percentage by flow cytometry tracked strongly with beta diversity.

The same specimen was also included in a second study, on T cells of mothers and their children.

The chain combines TRBV12-3 or TRBV12-4 with TRBJ1-5; possibly TRBD1 for D (6 bases). This sequence was found in a boy between 10 and 17 years old in good health. Material: blood. The CDR3 sequence: CASSLGRTVSQPQHF. CDR3 nucleotide sequence: TGTGCCAGCAGTTTGGGTCGGACAGTTAGTCAGCCCCAGCATTTT.